This T cell receptor (beta chain) was found in a study of cytomegalovirus exposure and HLA in healthy donors. Overall study findings and caveats: A later analysis associated 15,000 to 20,000 TCR beta sequences with HLA alleles at a 0.05 false discovery rate. Prior analysis indicated that the majority of TCR beta V segments exhibited productivity approximately 87% or approximately 30% of the time.

60 Vbeta and 13 Jbeta primers were used in PCR. TCRdb keeps only in-frame clones here, not all; method: immunoSEQ multiplex PCR. The table includes fewer than 150,000 clones, over 60% detected once. Details on this clone: Its cognate antigen is unknown.

CDR1 MRHNA and CDR2 SNTAGT come from the germline V gene. The CDR3 covers 12 residues. With V trimmed by 10 bases and J by 7 bases, 6 bases remained unmatched. The chain recombines TRBV6-4 with TRBJ1-4; 7 positions match TRBD1. The source of this sequence is a man aged 40-55 years in good health and CMV-seropositive. Sample: PBMCs. CDR3 bases: TGTGCCACCGGGACAGAAGGTGAAAAACTGTTTTTT. Translating gives CATGTEGEKLFF.